The sequence of this T cell receptor (beta chain) was determined in a study of CD8 T cells in Susac syndrome. CD8+ and CD4+ blood T cells underwent TCR beta sequencing. The multiple sclerosis controls consisted of treatment-naive patients with relapsing-remitting disease, either stable or active. The RNA, 0.5 to 1 ug, was put through reverse transcription using random hexamers. MiXCR, run by TCRdb on the immunoSEQ multiplex PCR reads, gives a single entry per CDR3 protein. The data show some 120,000 distinct CDR3 sequences, about 94% seen once. The CDR3 runs 14 residues. Germline V gene sequence: CDR1 LGHNA, CDR2 YNFKEQ. V lost 0 bases, J lost 0 bases, and 4 bases lay in between.

The sequencing input was CD4+ T cells from PBMCs. This chain links TRBV4-2 with TRBJ2-3; D unresolved. This clonotype was sampled from a human donor with multiple sclerosis. CDR3 bases: TGTGCCAGCAGCCAAGAGCCTAGCACAGATACGCAGTATTTT. Protein: CASSQEPSTDTQYF.